This T cell receptor beta chain was documented in a study of blood T cell repertoires in COVID-19. Across 20 to 25 US areas, participants ranged in age from about 18 to 90 years. The assay was immunoSEQ multiplex PCR, and TCRdb's table has in-frame clones only and misses some. Of under 250,000 clones listed, 85% to 90% are singletons. The CDR3 is 16 amino acids. CDR1 and CDR2 from the germline V gene are SGHRS and YFSETQ. The V and J ends lost 0 bases and 4 bases, in that order; junction bases with no gene match: 8. Material: PBMCs or T cells enriched from blood (not recorded which). The V gene is TRBV5-1, the J gene TRBJ2-3, with 7 nucleotides matching TRBD2. This sequence originates from a woman aged 18-29 years in a cohort exposed to, infected with or recovered from COVID-19 (not recorded which). The CDR3 DNA follows: TGCGCCAGCAGCTTGGGGCCCAGTGGGGGGGCAGATACGCAGTATTTT. It specifies CASSLGPSGGADTQYF.